The text below deals with one T cell receptor beta chain. What it binds is not known. Each CDR3 protein gets one entry after TCRdb re-called the reads with MiXCR. The sample holds approximately 7,000 distinct CDR3 sequences; around 18% are singletons and the top ten take 58%. These data come from a study of liver allograft versus peripheral blood T cells. Turning to the study itself: A comparison was made between T cell receptor repertoires in transplanted livers and those in recipients' peripheral blood.

Study-level points and caveats: Reportedly, the T cell receptor repertoires inside liver allografts were not the same as those in peripheral blood.

The clonotype comes from a human patient who had a liver transplant. Some of these T cells may belong to the graft donor.

The CDR3 sequence: CASSYDSYEQYF. For the CDR3, the DNA is TGTGCCAGCAGCTATGACAGCTACGAGCAGTACTTC. V gene TRBV7-9 combines with J gene TRBJ2-7; D is possibly TRBD1 (5 bases). V dropped 4 bases and J dropped 3 bases, with 7 bases sitting between them. CDR1 SEHNR and CDR2 FQNEAQ come from the germline V gene (reference sequence). The CDR3 runs 12 residues.